Shown below are 23 T cell receptor beta chains from a single sample sequenced in a study of regulatory T cells in long-lasting Graves disease. Combining iRepertoire HTBI primers with Arm-PCR of CDR3 regions, the authors built TCR beta libraries. One entry per CDR3 protein results from TCRdb running MiXCR on the multiplex PCR reads. The table records over 350,000 distinct CDR3 sequences, less than 25% of them present only once. The sample's time point: persistent/refractory GD, antithyroid drugs over 5 years with positive TRAb. PBMC-extracted RNA yielded the TCR library. Sequenced here: peripheral blood mononuclear cells (PBMCs), sampled when the disease was refractory, from a patient treated with antithyroid drugs. These receptors all come from a female donor with Graves disease.

This clonotype was counted between two and nine times. The J gene is TRBJ2-5, the V gene TRBV7-9, with D tentatively TRBD1 or TRBD2 (6 bases each). CDR1 and CDR2 (germline): SEHNR, FQNEAQ (reference sequence). Trimming removed 4 bases from V and 1 base from J, with 19 bases in between. The CDR3 extends over 17 amino acids. The CDR3 loop reads CASSWVNRGTPQETQYF. The CDR3 coding sequence is TGTGCCAGCAGCTGGGTAAATCGCGGGACACCCCAAGAGACCCAGTACTTC.

V is TRBV7-9 and J is TRBJ1-5, with 7 positions matching TRBD1. In germline, CDR1 is SEHNR, CDR2 FQNEAQ (reference sequence). There are 15 residues in the CDR3. V lost 5 bases and J lost 3; bases outside the gene matches: 7. The CDR3 spells CASSPGGQLNQPQHF. The CDR3 DNA follows: TGTGCCAGCAGCCCAGGGGGTCAGCTCAATCAGCCCCAGCATTTT.

This clonotype was observed many times. J is TRBJ2-7 and V is TRBV11-2, with D possibly TRBD1 on 5 matching bases. Germline CDR1 is SGHAT and CDR2 is FQNNGV. V was shortened by 0 bases and J by 3 bases, with 9 bases between the two germline ends. The CDR3 totals 14 residues. CDR3 DNA: TGTGCCAGCAGCTTAGAGGCAGGGATCTACGAGCAGTACTTC. Translation gives CASSLEAGIYEQYF. The complete variable domain, with remaining parts taken from reference TRBV11-2 and TRBJ2-7, reads EAGVAQSPRYKIIEKRQSVAFWCNPISGHATLYWYQQILGQGPKLLIQFQNNGVVDDSQLPKDRFSAERLKGVDSTLKIQPAKLEDSAVYLCASSLEAGIYEQYFGPGTRLTVT.

This chain connects TRBV20-1 to TRBJ1-2; TRBD1 aligns across 7 bases. This CDR3 is 16 amino acids long. V was clipped by 1 base and J by 4 bases; unmatched bases: 12. Germline loops: CDR1 DFQATT, CDR2 SNEGSKA (reference sequence). In nucleotides, the CDR3 is TGCAGTGCTAGAGCACAACCCAGGGGGATCGGCTATGGCTACACCTTC. It translates to CSARAQPRGIGYGYTF.

This clonotype appeared many times. The J gene is TRBJ1-6, the V gene TRBV28; perhaps TRBD1 as D (6 bases). This CDR3 has 12 amino acids. Germline assignment: CDR1 MDHEN and CDR2 SYDVKM. Trimming cost V 5 bases and J 18 bases, with 17 bases left between them. In DNA, the CDR3 is TGTGCCAGCAGTACGGGGAGACAGGCCCACCACTTT. It is translated as CASSTGRQAHHF. Full variable domain (missing parts from reference TRBV28 and TRBJ1-6): DVKVTQSSRYLVKRTGEKVFLECVQDMDHENMFWYRQDPGLGLRLIYFSYDVKMKEKGDIPEGYSVSREKKERFSLILESASTNQTSMYLCASSTGRQAHHFGNGTRLTVT.

This clonotype was seen a few times. This chain joins TRBV11-2 and TRBJ2-3; TRBD2 agrees at 12 bases. Trimming cost V 1 base and J 5 bases; bases outside gene matches: 4. The germline V gene encodes CDR1 SGHAT and CDR2 FQNNGV. The CDR3 is 16 residues long. This CDR3 reads CASSLGTSGDGDTQYF. The CDR3, as DNA: TGTGCCAGCAGCTTAGGGACTAGCGGGGATGGAGATACGCAGTATTTT.

At least ten counts were recorded for this clonotype. Here the CDR3 DNA reads TGTGCCAGCAGCTCCGGGACTAGCGGCCCCTGGGGTTGGGAGCAGTACTTC. Translation: CASSSGTSGPWGWEQYF. The rearrangement links TRBV28 to TRBJ2-7, with 11 bases matching TRBD2. Trimming cost V 6 bases and J 7 bases; bases outside gene matches: 17. CDR1 and CDR2 (germline): MDHEN, SYDVKM. The CDR3 spans 17 residues. Based on the CDR3 plus reference TRBV28 and TRBJ2-7, the full variable domain is DVKVTQSSRYLVKRTGEKVFLECVQDMDHENMFWYRQDPGLGLRLIYFSYDVKMKEKGDIPEGYSVSREKKERFSLILESASTNQTSMYLCASSSGTSGPWGWEQYFGPGTRLTVT.

The chain employs TRBV4-1 and TRBJ1-6; D call uncertain. Germline V lookup: CDR1 MGHRA, CDR2 YSYEKL. CDR3 length: 13 residues. V lost 0 bases and J lost 14, with 11 bases in between. The CDR3 loop is CASSQDRVGTLHF. The CDR3 DNA reads as TGCGCCAGCAGCCAAGATCGCGTGGGCACCCTCCACTTT.

This clonotype came up many times. V is TRBV6-5 and J is TRBJ2-6; no clear D. The CDR3 has 20 residues. The ends were cut back, 0 bases at V and 4 bases at J, with 22 bases in the middle. Germline V CDR1 and CDR2: MNHEY, SVGAGI. CDR3 in amino acids: CASSYSVGTSSWAGANVLTF. The CDR3 DNA is TGTGCCAGCAGTTACTCCGTGGGAACCTCTTCTTGGGCCGGGGCCAACGTCCTGACTTTC.

There are a few counts of this clonotype. The chain uses TRBV24-1 and TRBJ1-5, with 7 bases matching TRBD1. Per germline, CDR1 KGHDR and CDR2 SFDVKD. J lost 12 bases, V lost 4 bases, and 8 bases had no gene match. The CDR3 contains 13 residues. In nucleotides, the CDR3 is TGTGCCACCAGTGAACCGGGACAGCCAAACCAGCATTTT. Its translation: CATSEPGQPNQHF.

The chain recombines TRBV28 with TRBJ2-1; 12 nucleotides agree with TRBD2. J was trimmed by 6 bases and V by 6 bases; bases with no gene match: 6. The CDR3 extends over 15 amino acids. Germline lookup yields CDR1 MDHEN and CDR2 SYDVKM. The CDR3 reads CASRYLAGGGNEQFF. Written as DNA, the CDR3 is TGTGCCAGCAGGTACCTAGCGGGAGGGGGCAATGAGCAGTTCTTC.

This clonotype was detected only a few times. CDR3: CASSPKPSGSEQFF. The CDR3 DNA reads as TGCGCCAGCAGCCCGAAACCTAGCGGTAGTGAGCAGTTCTTC. This chain uses TRBV5-1 with TRBJ2-1, with 7 positions matching TRBD2. The CDR3 runs 14 residues. V lost 4 bases and J lost 9; bases outside the gene matches: 10. From germline, CDR1 is SGHRS and CDR2 YFSETQ.

This clonotype was detected a few times. The chain employs TRBV7-9 and TRBJ1-3; 7 bases line up with TRBD1. The germline CDR1 and CDR2 sequences are SEHNR and FQNEAQ (reference sequence). The CDR3 has 15 amino acids. The V and J ends lost 3 bases and 3 bases, in that order; junction bases with no gene match: 5. CDR3 sequence reads: CASSLEGTVGNTIYF. CDR3 bases: TGTGCCAGCAGCTTGGAGGGGACAGTTGGAAACACCATATATTTT. The complete variable domain, with remaining parts taken from reference TRBV7-9 and TRBJ1-3, reads DTGVSQNPRHKITKRGQNVTFRCDPISEHNRLYWYRQTLGQGPEFLTYFQNEAQLEKSRLLSDRFSAERPKGSFSTLEIQRTEQGDSAMYLCASSLEGTVGNTIYFGEGSWLTVV.

The V and J genes are TRBV19 and TRBJ1-5; 9 bases agree with TRBD1. Germline V gene sequence: CDR1 LNHDA, CDR2 SQIVND (reference sequence). With V trimmed by 2 bases and J by 7 bases, 6 bases remained unmatched. This CDR3 spans 15 amino acids. The CDR3 DNA reads as TGTGCCAGTAGTATAATAACAGGGGGCGAACAGCCCCAGCATTTT. Translated: CASSIITGGEQPQHF.

This clonotype has more than one count but fewer than ten. The chain has TRBV20-1 and TRBJ2-7; D tentatively fits TRBD1 or TRBD2 (5 bases each). Between the trimmed V and J ends, which lost 0 bases and 4 bases, there was a span of 13 bases. From germline, CDR1 is DFQATT and CDR2 SNEGSKA (reference sequence). The CDR3 is made up of 14 amino acids. CDR3: CSARDGEGWYEQYF. CDR3 bases: TGCAGTGCTAGAGATGGAGAGGGGTGGTACGAGCAGTACTTC.

This clonotype was seen at least ten times. The rearrangement uses TRBV28 and TRBJ1-6; 9 bases map to TRBD1. J lost 10 bases, V lost 2 bases, and 9 bases had no gene match. Looked up from germline, CDR1 is MDHEN and CDR2 is SYDVKM. This CDR3 region has 16 residues. This chain's CDR3 is CASSLVAPGTGSPLHF. The CDR3 DNA is TGTGCCAGCAGTTTAGTTGCCCCCGGGACAGGGTCACCCCTCCACTTT.

The table lists this clonotype with many counts. The V gene is TRBV2, the J gene TRBJ1-5, with 9 bases fitting TRBD1. The CDR3 has 13 amino acids. Germline assignment: CDR1 SNHLY and CDR2 FYNNEI. Unmatched junction bases numbered 2, after V lost 6 bases and J lost 5 bases. The DNA of the CDR3 is TGTGCCAGCAGGCGGACAGGGGATCAGCCCCAGCATTTT. Amino acid sequence: CASRRTGDQPQHF.

This clonotype was seen ten or more times. J is TRBJ2-5 and V is TRBV6-1, with TRBD2 matching 11 bases. CDR3 size: 15 residues. Losses at the gene ends were 7 bases for V and 5 bases for J; bases not matched to a gene: 9. From germline, CDR1 is MNHNS and CDR2 SASEGT. In DNA, the CDR3 is TGTGCCAGCACTACTAGCGGGGGCCGGGGGGAGACCCAGTACTTC. It translates to CASTTSGGRGETQYF.

This clonotype has ten or more counts. The chain has TRBV28 and TRBJ1-1; D gene unclear. The CDR3 is 12 residues long. The V and J ends lost 2 bases and 4 bases respectively, with 5 bases between them. Germline CDR1 and CDR2: MDHEN and SYDVKM. The DNA of the CDR3 is TGTGCCAGCAGTTTACCACGCACTGAAGCTTTCTTT. Translating gives CASSLPRTEAFF.

This clonotype was recorded at least ten times. V usage is TRBV6-5 and J usage is TRBJ2-7; D might be TRBD1 or TRBD2, each matching 5 bases. The V and J ends lost 2 bases and 6 bases respectively, with 8 bases between them. The CDR3 consists of 12 residues. Germline CDR1 MNHEY, CDR2 SVGAGI. This CDR3 is CASSYGGAEQYF. The CDR3 region has the DNA TGTGCCAGCAGTTACGGGGGTGCCGAGCAGTACTTC.

The chain employs TRBV5-4 and TRBJ1-4, with D perhaps TRBD1 (5 bases). With 5 bases removed from V and 8 bases from J, the gap between germline ends came to 16 bases. The germline V gene has CDR1 SGHNT and CDR2 YYREEE (reference sequence). CDR3 length equals 14 residues. The CDR3 loop is CASSAGTAMEKLFF. CDR3 DNA sequence: TGTGCCAGCAGTGCGGGGACCGCGATGGAAAAACTGTTTTTT.

This clonotype was observed a handful of times. This sequence joins TRBV5-5 and TRBJ2-2; D is undetermined. Germline CDR1 SGHKS, CDR2 YYEKEE (reference sequence). The CDR3 is 16 residues long. The V gene lost 4 bases and the J gene lost 0 bases, with 13 bases spanning the gap. CDR3 loop: CASSLDIFANTGELFF. As DNA, the CDR3 is TGTGCCAGCAGCCTCGACATATTCGCGAACACCGGGGAGCTGTTTTTT.

Only a few counts were recorded for this clonotype. The chain carries TRBV24-1 and TRBJ2-5; the D gene is possibly TRBD1 (6 bases). Deletions cut 4 bases from V and 2 bases from J, with 10 bases between. In germline, CDR1 is KGHDR, CDR2 SFDVKD. The CDR3 length is 14 residues. CDR3 DNA: TGTGCCACCAGTGACCGGACAGCACAAGAGACCCAGTACTTC. Its protein product is CATSDRTAQETQYF.